The text below deals with one T cell receptor beta chain. Its antigen is still unknown. Investigators spread the genomic DNA of each subset evenly over several immunoSEQ plates. The table came from immunoSEQ multiplex PCR; TCRdb's copy has only in-frame clones and leaves some out. The sample lists 2 million to 2.5 million clones; around 92% were seen once. This entry belongs to a study of shared clonotypes between healthy human individuals. Study-level information: Samples came from a couple of female and a few male donors aged 18 to 49.

The CDR3 is 15 amino acids. Trimming at V came to 7 bases and at J to 3 bases, leaving 2 bases not matched to a gene. Germline CDR1 MNHNS, CDR2 SASEGT. Study conclusions and caveats: Memory subsets generally showed lower estimated richness than naive subsets.

The sample consisted of naive CD4+ T cells from PBMCs. The subset was: CD45RA+ positively selected. The origin of this receptor is a man aged 18 to 29 in good health. Some clones in this sample may be carry-over from other donors' samples. The chain joins TRBV6-1 to TRBJ2-2; 13 positions match TRBD2. The CDR3 reads CASTGLAGDTGELFF. CDR3 sequence (DNA): TGTGCCAGCACTGGACTAGCGGGAGACACCGGGGAGCTGTTTTTT.